This T cell receptor (beta chain) was recorded in a study of blood T cell repertoires in COVID-19. Per the study methods: Nucleated cell counts were estimated from reference gene primer amplification. Libraries were prepared by immunoSEQ multiplex PCR; TCRdb keeps only in-frame clonotypes and omits some of them. V, J and clone size were drawn from that table, and D and trimming were deduced from the DNA. The table lists 95,000 to 150,000 clones, 84% of them singletons, with approximately 3.6% in the top ten. Those who participated ranged in age from about 18 to 89 years and resided in under 25 US areas. Cohort placement rested on clinical history that participants reported themselves. Each recovered donor of Cohort 3 presented with two negative PCRs, clearance, or symptom resolution. The clonotype comes from a woman aged 25 to 39 who had recovered from COVID-19. Sequencing was done on a sample of PBMCs or T cells enriched from blood (not recorded which).

The DNA for the CDR3 is TGTGCCAGCCCAACAACTAATGAAAAACTGTTTTTT. Translated: CASPTTNEKLFF. V is TRBV21-1 and J is TRBJ1-4; the tabulated D call, TRBD1, remains unverified against the DNA. TRBV21-1 is a pseudogene locus. This CDR3 has 12 amino acids.